Sequencing of this TCR beta chain was carried out in a study of cytomegalovirus exposure and HLA in healthy donors. Of note for this clone: The antigen remains unidentified.

Germline V CDR1 and CDR2: SEHNR, FQNEAQ (reference sequence). With V trimmed by 1 base and J by 4 bases, 0 bases remained unmatched. This CDR3 comprises 13 residues. Vbeta (60) and Jbeta (13) primers were used in the PCR. Some clones are missing from TCRdb's copy, which holds only in-frame ones; the method was immunoSEQ multiplex PCR. Among about 140,000 clones listed, approximately 82% were seen once. General study points: By HLA locus, TCR association rates varied in a later analysis, with DRB1 showing the most and HLA-C the fewest.

Healthy individuals who donated bone marrow served as the donors. The source is a man in his forties or fifties in good health and CMV-seronegative. This chain joins TRBV7-9 and TRBJ2-7; 8 bases match TRBD1. The specimen sequenced was PBMCs. CDR3 DNA sequence: TGTGCCAGCAGCTTAGGGACAGGGTACGAGCAGTACTTC. Translating gives CASSLGTGYEQYF.